This T cell receptor beta chain appears in the sequencing data of a study of T cell responses to AZD1222 COVID-19 vaccine. The study's findings and limits: Donors in the cohort were predominantly white British and more often female, and clonal diversity was possibly underestimated.

On this clone: Its target is unknown.

The repertoire was sequenced with immunoSEQ multiplex PCR; TCRdb's copy has only in-frame clones and lacks some. The table lists some 170,000 clones, around 93% of them singletons. The sequence came from an adult who received the MenACWY meningococcal vaccine as a control. Sequences were derived from peripheral blood, sampled 28 days after the second dose of the MenACWY control vaccine.

CDR3 sequence (DNA): TGTGCCTGGAGTGGGGGGCTAACTAATGAAAAACTGTTTTTT. Translating gives CAWSGGLTNEKLFF. This rearrangement joins TRBV30 to TRBJ1-4; maybe TRBD1 (6 bases). Germline loops: CDR1 GTSNPN, CDR2 SVGIG (reference sequence). Deletions cut 1 base from V and 1 base from J, with 7 bases between. This CDR3 has 14 amino acids.